This T cell receptor beta chain is drawn from a study of cytomegalovirus exposure and HLA in healthy donors. Study-level information: The Caucasian-associated ancestry cluster contained about 80% of the approximately 430 genotyped donors. Study-level points and caveats: In vitro checks showed that three CMV-associated chains really do target CMV antigens. DRB1 showed the most TCR associations and HLA-C the fewest in a later analysis, as rates varied by HLA locus. Another analysis was done later, and it associated 15,000 to 20,000 TCR beta sequences with HLA alleles at 0.05 false discovery rate.

With regard to this clone: The antigen is unknown.

Looked up from germline, CDR1 is SGHTA and CDR2 is FQGNSA. The CDR3 is 14 residues long. Unmatched junction bases numbered 7, after V lost 1 base and J lost 12 bases. PCR employed 60 Vbeta and 13 Jbeta primers. This table comes from immunoSEQ multiplex PCR, and its TCRdb copy is limited to in-frame clones, with some not included. The table shows 95,000 to 100,000 clones, with roughly 70% occurring only once. This clonotype originated in a male donor in good health and CMV-seronegative. Source material: PBMCs. This rearrangement joins TRBV7-2 to TRBJ2-4; 9 bases fit TRBD2. The CDR3 is CASSLGGLASDQYF. As DNA, the CDR3 is TGTGCCAGCAGCTTAGGGGGACTAGCATCCGATCAGTACTTC.